Below are 16 T cell receptor beta chains sequenced from a single sample in a study of OX40 agonist ivuxolimab in advanced cancers. The method was immunoSEQ multiplex PCR; TCRdb's version includes in-frame clones alone and lacks a portion of them. In the table there are tens of thousands of clones, more than 75% of which are singletons. The sequences come from CD4+ or CD8+ T cells sorted from blood, collected in a trial of the OX40 agonist ivuxolimab. These receptors originate from an adult with an advanced solid tumor such as melanoma, head and neck, liver or kidney cancer.

The CDR3 bases are TGTGCCAGCAGCTTCCAGACGGGCAAGAGTGGGTTCGAGACCCAGTACTTC. Translated, it gives CASSFQTGKSGFETQYF. V usage is TRBV13 and J usage is TRBJ2-5, with D hard to call. This CDR3 has 17 residues. Per the germline V gene, CDR1 is PRHDT and CDR2 is FYEKMQ (reference sequence). V dropped 3 bases and J dropped 5 bases, with 22 bases sitting between them.

There are a few counts of this clone. V usage is TRBV6-5 and J usage is TRBJ2-5; weak D call: TRBD2 (6 bases). Germline values: CDR1 MNHEY, CDR2 SVGAGI. The CDR3 has 12 residues. Trimming shortened V by 0 bases and J by 7 bases, and 6 bases separated the two germline ends. CDR3 DNA: TGTGCCAGCAGTTACTCGGGGGGGACCCAGTACTTC. This codes for CASSYSGGTQYF.

V and J are TRBV4-1 and TRBJ1-1; no clear D gene. The germline V gene encodes CDR1 MGHRA and CDR2 YSYEKL. The CDR3 runs 15 residues. V gave up 2 bases and J gave up 1 base, with 11 bases separating them. In DNA, the CDR3 is TGCGCCAGCAGCCAACTTTCGGTGGGGAACACTGAAGCTTTCTTT. It specifies CASSQLSVGNTEAFF.

The chain combines TRBV19 with TRBJ2-3; D not certain. The germline V and J ends were trimmed by 3 bases and 4 bases, with 2 bases remaining between them. This CDR3 has 11 amino acids. CDR1 LNHDA and CDR2 SQIVND come from the germline V gene (reference sequence). Written as DNA, the CDR3 is TGTGCCAGTAGTATGGCAGATACGCAGTATTTT. Protein product: CASSMADTQYF.

V usage is TRBV19 and J usage is TRBJ2-6, with unresolved D. From germline, CDR1 is LNHDA and CDR2 SQIVND (reference sequence). The V and J ends lost 3 bases and 0 bases respectively, with 6 bases between them. CDR3 length: 15 amino acids. In DNA form, the CDR3 reads TGTGCCAGTAGTATCATGGTCTCTGGGGCCAACGTCCTGACTTTC. Encoded protein: CASSIMVSGANVLTF.

The chain has TRBV6-1 and TRBJ1-2, with a tentative D call TRBD1 (6 bases). The CDR3 is 14 residues long. Germline lookup yields CDR1 MNHNS and CDR2 SASEGT. The germline V and J ends were trimmed by 6 bases and 8 bases, with 19 bases remaining between them. The CDR3 protein is CASSANQGMRGYTF. The CDR3 DNA reads as TGTGCCAGCAGCGCAAACCAGGGGATGAGAGGCTACACCTTC.

The rearrangement uses TRBV6-1 and TRBJ2-5, with D perhaps TRBD2 (5 bases). This CDR3 is 12 amino acids long. V gave up 7 bases and J gave up 4 bases, with 10 bases separating them. Germline V lookup: CDR1 MNHNS, CDR2 SASEGT. The CDR3 sequence is CASTYRGETQYF. The CDR3 nucleotides read TGTGCCAGCACCTACCGGGGAGAGACCCAGTACTTC.

The chain uses TRBV7-3 and TRBJ2-5, with TRBD2 matching over 15 bases. The CDR3 has 20 amino acids. Germline V gene sequence: CDR1 SGHTA, CDR2 FQGTGA. J gave up 3 bases and V 5 bases, and 16 bases lay outside the gene matches. This CDR3 is CASSLSGLAGGRTPEETQYF. The CDR3 DNA reads TGTGCCAGCAGCCTATCTGGACTAGCGGGGGGGCGTACCCCGGAAGAGACCCAGTACTTC. The full variable domain, with the rest looked up from reference TRBV7-3 and TRBJ2-5, is GAGVSQTPSNKVTEKGKYVELRCDPISGHTALYWYRQSLGQGPEFLIYFQGTGAADDSGLPNDRFFAVRPEGSVSTLKIQRTERGDSAVYLCASSLSGLAGGRTPEETQYFGPGTRLLVL.

The CDR3: CASSPSSDRVEQFF. The DNA for the CDR3 is TGTGCCAGCAGCCCTTCGTCGGACAGGGTTGAGCAGTTCTTC. This chain uses TRBV6-6 with TRBJ2-1, with 8 bases lining up with TRBD1. This CDR3 comprises 14 residues. V lost 6 bases, J lost 9 bases, and 10 bases stayed unmatched. CDR1 and CDR2 (germline): MNHNY, SVGAGI (reference sequence).

CDR3 protein: CASSYDIRRGTEAFF. The CDR3 DNA reads as TGTGCCAGCAGTTACGATATTCGCAGAGGCACTGAAGCTTTCTTT. V is TRBV6-6 and J is TRBJ1-1; no definite D call. V was trimmed by 2 bases and J by 4 bases, leaving 14 bases between them. CDR3 length: 15 amino acids. Germline values: CDR1 MNHNY, CDR2 SVGAGI (reference sequence).

J is TRBJ1-2 and V is TRBV19, with 7 bases fitting TRBD1. This CDR3 has 15 residues. Germline CDR1 reads LNHDA; CDR2 reads SQIVND (reference sequence). Germline trimming cut 11 bases from V and 0 bases from J; bases unmatched to any gene: 12. CDR3 sequence reads: CASRNRGRSNYGYTF. The CDR3 DNA sequence: TGTGCCTCTAGAAACAGGGGACGCTCTAACTATGGCTACACCTTC.

This chain connects TRBV7-2 to TRBJ2-7; TRBD2 aligns across 8 bases. The germline CDR1 and CDR2 sequences are SGHTA and FQGNSA. The V and J ends lost 4 bases and 4 bases, in that order; junction bases with no gene match: 9. This CDR3 spans 15 amino acids. The CDR3 sequence is CASSYGAGGRYEQYF. CDR3 nucleotides: TGTGCCAGCAGCTATGGGGCGGGGGGCCGGTACGAGCAGTACTTC.

This chain connects TRBV7-2 to TRBJ1-1, with no clear D. The CDR3 consists of 14 residues. Germline values: CDR1 SGHTA, CDR2 FQGNSA. V was clipped by 5 bases and J by 3 bases, with 13 bases between them. CDR3 in DNA: TGTGCCAGCAGCCCCCCATGGCGTCACACTGAAGCTTTCTTT. Encoded protein: CASSPPWRHTEAFF. Together with reference TRBV7-2 and TRBJ1-1, the CDR3 gives the full variable domain: GAGVSQSPSNKVTEKGKDVELRCDPISGHTALYWYRQSLGQGLEFLIYFQGNSAPDKSGLPSDRFSAERTGGSVSTLTIQRTQQEDSAVYLCASSPPWRHTEAFFGQGTRLTVV.

The table lists this clone with a few counts. The rearrangement links TRBV30 to TRBJ1-1; D is ambiguous. CDR1 is GTSNPN and CDR2 is SVGIG in the germline V gene (reference sequence). This CDR3 has 13 residues. Trimming took off 8 bases at V and 0 bases at J, with 13 bases between the two ends. Here the CDR3 reads CARSDGVNTEAFF. As DNA, the CDR3 is TGTGCCCGTTCGGACGGCGTGAACACTGAAGCTTTCTTT.

This clone occurred a few times. This chain uses TRBV6-1 with TRBJ1-2; 8 nucleotides match TRBD1. Trimming cost V 3 bases and J 4 bases; bases outside gene matches: 1. Germline V lookup: CDR1 MNHNS, CDR2 SASEGT. The CDR3 runs to 13 residues. The CDR3 region is CASSDRGPYGYTF. The CDR3 DNA sequence: TGTGCCAGCAGTGACAGGGGGCCCTATGGCTACACCTTC.

The rearrangement links TRBV10-1 to TRBJ2-7; 13 bases agree with TRBD2. J was trimmed by 3 bases and V by 5 bases; bases with no gene match: 4. The CDR3 has 15 residues. Germline V gene data show CDR1 as WNHNN and CDR2 as SYGVQD (reference sequence). The CDR3 DNA follows: TGCGCCAGCAGTCGGACTAGCGGGGGCCTCTACGAGCAGTACTTC. This encodes CASSRTSGGLYEQYF.